The present entry profiles one TCR beta chain with its context. Its antigen is unidentified. The CDR3 covers 15 residues. Germline V CDR1 and CDR2: SGHRS, YFSETQ. V lost 0 bases and J lost 4; bases outside the gene matches: 6. These data originate in a study of shared clonotypes between healthy human individuals. Study-wide background: Per-donor plates numbered three CD4 naive, three CD4 memory, two CD8 naive and one CD8 memory.

Source study methods: Junction-only sequences without quality scores came from ImmunoSEQ, so filtering differed. TCRdb's copy holds only in-frame clones and misses some; the assay was immunoSEQ multiplex PCR. V, J and clone size are taken as reported in that table, and D and trimming were inferred from the DNA itself. The data show roughly 1 million clones, around 78% seen once. Overall study findings and caveats: All-four-donor shared clonotypes had higher generation probabilities than non-shared clonotypes did. Naive subsets typically showed greater estimated richness than memory subsets.

The chain combines TRBV5-1 with TRBJ2-7; 8 positions match TRBD1. Sequences were obtained from memory CD4+ T cells from PBMCs. Subset given: CD45RA-negative fraction. This TCR was sampled from a man aged 18-30 years in good health. Some clones in this sample may be carry-over from other donors' samples. The chain's CDR3 is CASSLGTGMGYEQYF. The CDR3 DNA reads as TGCGCCAGCAGCTTGGGGACAGGGATGGGGTACGAGCAGTACTTC.